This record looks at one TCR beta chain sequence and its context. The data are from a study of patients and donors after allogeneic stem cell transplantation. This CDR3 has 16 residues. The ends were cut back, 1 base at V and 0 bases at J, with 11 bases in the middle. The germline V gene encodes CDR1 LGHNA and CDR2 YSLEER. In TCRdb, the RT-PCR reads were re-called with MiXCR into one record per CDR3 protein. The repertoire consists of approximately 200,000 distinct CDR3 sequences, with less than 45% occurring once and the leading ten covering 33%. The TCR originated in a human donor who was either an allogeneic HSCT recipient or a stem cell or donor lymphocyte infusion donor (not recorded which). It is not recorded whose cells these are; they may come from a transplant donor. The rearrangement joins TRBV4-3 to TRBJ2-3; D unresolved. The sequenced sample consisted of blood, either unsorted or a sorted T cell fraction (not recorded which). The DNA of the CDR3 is TGCGCCAGCAGCCAAGTCCCCAGCCCTAGCACAGATACGCAGTATTTT. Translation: CASSQVPSPSTDTQYF.